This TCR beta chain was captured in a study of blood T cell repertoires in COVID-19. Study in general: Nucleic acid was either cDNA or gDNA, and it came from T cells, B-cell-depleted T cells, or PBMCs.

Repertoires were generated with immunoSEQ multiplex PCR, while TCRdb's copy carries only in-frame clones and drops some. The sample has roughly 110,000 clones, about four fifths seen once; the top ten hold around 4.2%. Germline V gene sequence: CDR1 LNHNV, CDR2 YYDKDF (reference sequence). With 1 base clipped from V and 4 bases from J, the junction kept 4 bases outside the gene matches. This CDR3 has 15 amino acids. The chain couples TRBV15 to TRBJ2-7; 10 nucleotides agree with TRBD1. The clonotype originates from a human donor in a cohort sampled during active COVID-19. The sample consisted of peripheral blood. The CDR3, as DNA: TGTGCCACCAGCAGAGGGGGACAGGGGAAATACGAGCAGTACTTC. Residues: CATSRGGQGKYEQYF.